The sequence of this TCR beta chain was determined in a study of shared clonotypes between healthy human individuals. At the level of the study: The study used three CD4 naive, three CD4 memory, two CD8 naive and one CD8 memory plate per donor.

Study donors comprised healthy, HIV-negative adults devoid of recent acute infection or vaccination. The investigators split CD4+ cells into a CD45RA+ naive subset and a CD45RA-negative memory subset. Sorted subsets were amplified in replicate PCRs using around 220 ng DNA, about 30,000 T cell genomes. Sequencing was performed with immunoSEQ multiplex PCR; in TCRdb, only in-frame clones are kept and a portion is missing. The data show 2 million to 2.5 million clones, with around 90% seen just once and about 0.41% held by the top ten. The CDR3 has 14 amino acids. Trimming removed 7 bases from V and 5 bases from J, with 16 bases in between. CDR1 is MDHEN, CDR2 SYDVKM, per germline.

The sequenced sample was naive CD4+ T cells from PBMCs. Subset of the sample: CD45RA+ positively selected. The chain carries TRBV28 and TRBJ2-3; D might be TRBD1 (6 bases). The clonotype was recovered from a man aged 18 to 30 in good health. Some clones in this sample may be carry-over from other donors' samples. The CDR3 nucleotides read TGTGCCAGCATCACTGTACAGGGAAGAGATACGCAGTATTTT. Translation: CASITVQGRDTQYF.